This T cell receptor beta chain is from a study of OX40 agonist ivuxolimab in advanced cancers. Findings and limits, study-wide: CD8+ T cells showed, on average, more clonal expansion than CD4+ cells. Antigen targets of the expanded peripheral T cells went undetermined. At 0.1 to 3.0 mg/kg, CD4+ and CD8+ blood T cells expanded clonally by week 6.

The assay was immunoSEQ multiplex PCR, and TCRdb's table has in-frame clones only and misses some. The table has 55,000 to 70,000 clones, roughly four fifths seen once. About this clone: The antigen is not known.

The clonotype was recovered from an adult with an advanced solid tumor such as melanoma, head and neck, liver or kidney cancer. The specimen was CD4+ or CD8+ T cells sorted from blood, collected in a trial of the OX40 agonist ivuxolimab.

CDR3 coding DNA: TGTGCCAGCAGTTTATTGGGTAGCGCCATCCCCTCCTACAATGAGCAGTTCTTC. The encoded protein is CASSLLGSAIPSYNEQFF. This chain uses TRBV28 with TRBJ2-1; possible D gene TRBD2, 5 bases. CDR1 and CDR2 from the germline V gene are MDHEN and SYDVKM. This CDR3 has 18 amino acids. Trimming pared 1 base from V and 0 bases from J, leaving 16 bases between.